The source of this TCR beta chain is a study of cytomegalovirus exposure and HLA in healthy donors. The study, taken as a whole, reports: Among immune exposure information, only CMV serostatus was available. Common viral pathogens seemed to be connected with several of the most significant clusters, according to a later analysis. Sequences of the TCR beta chain were said to predict the HLA-A and HLA-B alleles of most subjects accurately.

In the PCR, 60 Vbeta and 13 Jbeta primers were used. Clones were read by immunoSEQ multiplex PCR, and TCRdb kept only the in-frame ones, dropping some. The sample contains more than 80,000 clones, around nine tenths of which appear only once. As for this clone: Antigen specificity is unknown.

The CDR3 contains 16 residues. Germline CDR1 MDHEN, CDR2 SYDVKM. The J segment lost 1 base and the V segment lost 6 bases, leaving 9 bases of the junction unmatched. Source material: PBMCs. The sequence derives from a man younger than 40 in good health and CMV-seropositive. The chain joins TRBV28 to TRBJ2-7; TRBD1 matches 10 bases. CDR3 DNA sequence: TGTGCCAGCAGCCGCCCCGGGACAGGGGTTTCCTACGAGCAGTACTTC. It encodes CASSRPGTGVSYEQYF. Drawing the rest from reference TRBV28 and TRBJ2-7, the complete variable domain is DVKVTQSSRYLVKRTGEKVFLECVQDMDHENMFWYRQDPGLGLRLIYFSYDVKMKEKGDIPEGYSVSREKKERFSLILESASTNQTSMYLCASSRPGTGVSYEQYFGPGTRLTVT.